This T cell receptor (beta chain) was retrieved from a study of shared clonotypes between healthy human individuals. Some clones are missing from TCRdb's copy, which holds only in-frame ones; the method was immunoSEQ multiplex PCR. The sample has 1,500,000 or so clones; around 97% are singletons. General study points: Naive subsets usually exceeded memory subsets in estimated richness.

As for this clone: Its antigen remains unknown.

The CDR3 runs to 14 residues. Germline CDR1 and CDR2: SGHVS and FQNEAQ. The V gene lost 5 bases and the J gene lost 6 bases, with 16 bases spanning the gap. The TCR was taken from a man under 40 in good health. The genes are TRBV7-8 and TRBJ1-1; D might be TRBD1 (5 bases). The specimen was naive CD4+ T cells sorted from blood. As for subset: CD45RA+ positively selected. In DNA form, the CDR3 reads TGTGCCAGCAGCCGCCGGAAGGGGATCCCTGAAGCTTTCTTT. Its protein is CASSRRKGIPEAFF. The full variable domain, in which reference TRBV7-8 and TRBJ1-1 provide the parts outside the CDR3, is GAGVSQSPRYKVAKRGQDVALRCDPISGHVSLFWYQQALGQGPEFLTYFQNEAQLDKSGLPSDRFFAERPEGSVSTLKIQRTQQEDSAVYLCASSRRKGIPEAFFGQGTRLTVV.